The 11 T cell receptor beta chains below all came from one sample that was sequenced in a study of metastatic and nonmetastatic thyroid tumors. Patients had received no treatment of any kind before thyroid surgery. TCRdb reanalyzed the PCR reads via MiXCR. The data show tens of thousands of clones, 9% to 13% seen once. Sequencing was done on a sample of blood. All receptors come from a male donor with papillary thyroid cancer or a benign thyroid nodule (not recorded which). Some clones in this sample may be carry-over from other donors' samples.

This clone was seen at least ten times. The CDR3 loop is CASSYSYRGTDTQYF. The DNA for the CDR3 is TGTGCCAGCAGTTACTCCTACAGGGGCACAGATACGCAGTATTTT. The chain employs TRBV6-6 and TRBJ2-3; D perhaps matches TRBD1 (6 bases). This CDR3 region has 15 residues. V was pared by 0 bases and J by 1 base, with 8 bases between. Germline V gives CDR1 MNHNY, CDR2 SVGAGI (reference sequence).

Many counts were recorded for this clone. V usage is TRBV19 and J usage is TRBJ1-5, with 8 bases matching TRBD1. The CDR3 is 12 residues long. Germline values: CDR1 LNHDA, CDR2 SQIVND (reference sequence). V lost 7 bases to trimming and J lost 6 bases; unmatched junction nucleotides: 2. CDR3 residues: CASNRGGQPQHF. Written as DNA, the CDR3 is TGTGCCAGTAACAGGGGGGGTCAGCCCCAGCATTTT. Full variable domain (missing parts from reference TRBV19 and TRBJ1-5): DGGITQSPKYLFRKEGQNVTLSCEQNLNHDAMYWYRQDPGQGLRLIYYSQIVNDFQKGDIAEGYSVSREKKESFPLTVTSAQKNPTAFYLCASNRGGQPQHFGDGTRLSIL.

In this sample, this clone turned up many times. The gene calls are TRBV6-1 and TRBJ1-1; 8 bases align to TRBD1. Trimming at V came to 5 bases and at J to 5 bases, leaving 4 bases not matched to a gene. Germline loops: CDR1 MNHNS, CDR2 SASEGT. The CDR3 sequence is 13 residues long. CDR3 in DNA: TGTGCCAGCAGTCCTTACAGGGGGACTGAAGCTTTCTTT. Amino acid sequence: CASSPYRGTEAFF.

This clone was observed at least ten times. The CDR3 coding sequence is TGCAGTGTTTGGGGACTAGCGTTAGGCGGTGAGCAGTTCTTC. Translated, it gives CSVWGLALGGEQFF. The genes are TRBV20-1 and TRBJ2-1; the match to TRBD2 covers 10 bases. This CDR3 region has 14 residues. The junction had 12 bases not matched to a gene; V was cut back by 7 bases and J by 9 bases. CDR1 is DFQATT and CDR2 is SNEGSKA in the germline V gene (reference sequence).

V and J are TRBV28 and TRBJ2-7; D gene unclear. The CDR3 contains 15 residues. Germline loops: CDR1 MDHEN, CDR2 SYDVKM. V lost 0 bases, J lost 2 bases, and 11 bases lay in between. CDR3 in amino acids: CASSLWDLKAYEQYF. CDR3 bases: TGTGCCAGCAGTTTATGGGACCTCAAGGCCTACGAGCAGTACTTC.

In this sample, this clone turned up many times. A much larger clonotype is one base distant, so this may be a read error. Other DNA sequences in this specimen translate into the identical CDR3. This chain links TRBV6-4 with TRBJ1-4, with no clear D. The V gene's germline CDR1 is MRHNA and CDR2 SNTAGT. Between the trimmed V and J ends, which lost 5 bases and 7 bases, there was a span of 11 bases. The CDR3 runs 13 residues. The CDR3 bases are TGTGCCAGCAGTCCCCGGGGAGGTGAAAAACTGTTTTTT. It codes for CASSPRGGEKLFF.

A word on this clone: This may be a read error: a much more frequent sequence differs by one nucleotide. V is TRBV30 and J is TRBJ2-3; D ambiguous. CDR3 length equals 13 residues. The V end was cut by 4 bases, the J end by 5 bases, with 13 bases between. The germline gives CDR1 GTSNPN, CDR2 SVGIG (reference sequence). The CDR3 spells CAWTAGVGDTQYF. The CDR3 bases are TGTGCCTGGACAGCCGGAGTAGGAGATACGCAGTATTTT.

A note on this clone: One end of the junction fails to match germline, which may point to a read error. This chain uses TRBV28 with TRBJ1-3; D is undetermined. The CDR3 has 16 amino acids. Per germline, CDR1 MDHEN and CDR2 SYDVKM. The CDR3 here is CAISLPTWTSGNTIYF. The CDR3 DNA follows: TGTGCCATCAGTTTACCCACGTGGACCTCTGGAAACACCATATATTTT. Complete variable domain (other parts from reference TRBV28 and TRBJ1-3): DVKVTQSSRYLVKRTGEKVFLECVQDMDHENMFWYRQDPGLGLRLIYFSYDVKMKEKGDIPEGYSVSREKKERFSLILESASTNQTSMYLCAISLPTWTSGNTIYFGEGSWLTVV.

This clone came up many times. The rearrangement joins TRBV7-9 to TRBJ2-7; 11 bases match TRBD2. The germline V gene encodes CDR1 SEHNR and CDR2 FQNEAQ (reference sequence). Trimming removed 5 bases from V and 0 bases from J; junction bases left unmatched: 3. This CDR3 is 15 amino acids long. CDR3: CASSPGLAGSYEQYF. DNA of the CDR3: TGTGCCAGCAGCCCCGGACTAGCGGGCTCCTACGAGCAGTACTTC.

The chain carries TRBV5-1 and TRBJ1-3; tentatively, D is TRBD1 (6 bases). The germline V gene encodes CDR1 SGHRS and CDR2 YFSETQ. The CDR3 runs 15 residues. The V gene lost 4 bases and the J gene lost 3 bases, with 14 bases spanning the gap. The CDR3 region has the DNA TGCGCCAGCAGCCCCGGACAGAAAGATGGAAACACCATATATTTT. Translation: CASSPGQKDGNTIYF.

This clone was detected many times. The chain recombines TRBV11-2 with TRBJ1-1; D unresolved. There are 16 residues in the CDR3. Trimming shortened V by 1 base and J by 0 bases, and 12 bases separated the two germline ends. The germline V gene has CDR1 SGHAT and CDR2 FQNNGV. The CDR3 DNA reads as TGTGCCAGCAGCTTAGGTGGTACTTCAATGAACACTGAAGCTTTCTTT. Translated, it gives CASSLGGTSMNTEAFF.